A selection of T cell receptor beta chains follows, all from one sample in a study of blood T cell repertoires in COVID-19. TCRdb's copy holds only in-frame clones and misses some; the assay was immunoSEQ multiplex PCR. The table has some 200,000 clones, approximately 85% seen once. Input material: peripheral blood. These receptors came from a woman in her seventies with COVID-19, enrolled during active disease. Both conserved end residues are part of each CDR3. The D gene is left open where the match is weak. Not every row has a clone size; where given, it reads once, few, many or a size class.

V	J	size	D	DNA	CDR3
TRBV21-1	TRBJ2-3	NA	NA	TGTGCGGACAGGGCAGGCGATACGCAGTATTTT	CADRAGDTQYF
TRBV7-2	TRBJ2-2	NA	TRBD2	TGTGCCAGCAGCCGGGGACTAGTCGCTAACACCGGGGAGCTGTTTTTT	CASSRGLVANTGELFF
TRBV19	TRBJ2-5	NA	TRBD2	TGTGCCAGTAGTATGGGATCTAGCGGGGGGGCCGGAGAGACCCAGTACTTC	CASSMGSSGGAGETQYF
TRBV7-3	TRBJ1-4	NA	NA	TGTGCCAGCAGCCTAGGGGCTGGGAGGAATGAAAAACTGTTTTTT	CASSLGAGRNEKLFF
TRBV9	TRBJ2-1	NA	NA	NA	CASSVGSGTPSRKFF
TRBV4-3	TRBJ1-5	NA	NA	TGCGCCAGCAGCCAAGATCCGCCCGGGGGAGGACAGCCCCAGCATTTT	CASSQDPPGGGQPQHF
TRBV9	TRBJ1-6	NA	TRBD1	TGTGCCAGCAGCCACGACAGGGGGCCATCACCCCTCCACTTT	CASSHDRGPSPLHF
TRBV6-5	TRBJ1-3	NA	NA	TGTGCCAGCAGTTACTCTACTGGAAACACCATATATTTT	CASSYSTGNTIYF
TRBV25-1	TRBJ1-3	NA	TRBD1	TGTGCCAGCAGCCTGGACAGGGGGCCGGGAAACACCATATATTTT	CASSLDRGPGNTIYF
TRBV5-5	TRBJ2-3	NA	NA	TGTGCCAGCAGCTTGGGACAGCTTCAGCTAGATACGCAGTATTTT	CASSLGQLQLDTQYF
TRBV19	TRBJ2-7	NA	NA	TGTGCCAGTAGTATCGCGGTACAAAGCTCCTACGAGCAGTACTTC	CASSIAVQSSYEQYF
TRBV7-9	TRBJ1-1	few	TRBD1	TGTGCCAGCAGCCAGGGACAGTTGAACACTGAAGCTTTCTTT	CASSQGQLNTEAFF
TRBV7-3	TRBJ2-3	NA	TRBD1	TGTGCCAGCAGCTTAAGGGGACAGCCTAGCACAGATACGCAGTATTTT	CASSLRGQPSTDTQYF
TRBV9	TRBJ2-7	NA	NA	TGTGCCAGCAGCGGTGGGCAGGGCTACGAGCAGTACTTC	CASSGGQGYEQYF
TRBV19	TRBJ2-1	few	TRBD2	TGTGCCAGTAAAGGACTAGCGGGACTTGAGCAGTTCTTC	CASKGLAGLEQFF
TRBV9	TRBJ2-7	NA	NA	TGTGCCAGCAGCCCGACCCGGACAGAAAGCGAGCAGTACTTC	CASSPTRTESEQYF
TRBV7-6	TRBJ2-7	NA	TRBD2	TGTGCCAGCAGCTTAGGGATAGCGGGAGACTACGAGCAGTACTTC	CASSLGIAGDYEQYF
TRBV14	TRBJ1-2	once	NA	TGTGCCAGCAGCCAAGAGCTAAACTATGGCTACACCTTC	CASSQELNYGYTF
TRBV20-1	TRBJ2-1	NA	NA	TGCAGTGCTAGTCTAGGGGGGGCTTACAATGAGCAGTTCTTC	CSASLGGAYNEQFF
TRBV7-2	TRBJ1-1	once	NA	TGTGCCAGCAGCTTACTGGGGAGCACTGAAGCTTTCTTT	CASSLLGSTEAFF
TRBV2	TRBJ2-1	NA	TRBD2	TGTGCCAGCAGCGGGACTAGAAAGCTTCAGCAGTTCTTC	CASSGTRKLQQFF
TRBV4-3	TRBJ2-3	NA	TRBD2	TGCGCCAGCAGCCAGGGCCCAGGACTAGCGGGATCAGATACGCAGTATTTT	CASSQGPGLAGSDTQYF
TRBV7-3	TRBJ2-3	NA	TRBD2	TGTGCCAGCAGCTTAACGCTCGGGACTAGCGGGAGATCCAAAGATACGCAGTATTTT	CASSLTLGTSGRSKDTQYF
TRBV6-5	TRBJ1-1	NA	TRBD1	TGTGCCAGCAGACCCGGACAGGGGGATCCAGCTTTCTTT	CASRPGQGDPAFF
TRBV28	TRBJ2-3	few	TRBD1	TGTGCCAGCAGTTTGGGCAGGGGGCGAGGAGCGCGGCGCACAGATACGCAGTATTTT	CASSLGRGRGARRTDTQYF
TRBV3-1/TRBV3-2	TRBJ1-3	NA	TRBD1	TGTGCCAGCAGCCTTGGGACAGTCGGAAACACCATATATTTT	CASSLGTVGNTIYF
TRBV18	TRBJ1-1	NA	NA	TGTGCCAGCTCCCCCTCGGGGGGCACTGAAGCTTTCTTT	CASSPSGGTEAFF
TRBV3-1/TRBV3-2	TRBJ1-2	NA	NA	TGTGCCAGCAGCCAAGCTGACAGTCTTGGCTACACCTTC	CASSQADSLGYTF
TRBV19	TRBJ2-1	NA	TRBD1	TGTGCCAGTAGGCCATGGGGACAGGGGCACAATGAGCAGTTCTTC	CASRPWGQGHNEQFF
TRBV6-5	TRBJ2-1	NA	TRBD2	TGTGCCAGCAGTTACCCAGGACTAGTGGCTGAGCAGTTCTTC	CASSYPGLVAEQFF
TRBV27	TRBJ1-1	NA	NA	TGTGCCAGCAGTTTTCATTCAGGGGCGGACACTGAAGCTTTCTTT	CASSFHSGADTEAFF
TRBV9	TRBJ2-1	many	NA	TGTGCCAGCAGCGAAAGGAGGAACAATGAGCAGTTCTTC	CASSERRNNEQFF
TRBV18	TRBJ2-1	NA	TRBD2	TGTGCCAGCTCATCAACGACTAGCGGATCTTACAATGAGCAGTTCTTC	CASSSTTSGSYNEQFF
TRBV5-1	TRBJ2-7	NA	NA	TGCGCCAGCAGCTTGATAACTAGTAATTCCTACGAGCAGTACTTC	CASSLITSNSYEQYF
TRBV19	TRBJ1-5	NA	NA	TGTGCCAGTAGTATCCGGGGTAGCAATCAGCCCCAGCATTTT	CASSIRGSNQPQHF
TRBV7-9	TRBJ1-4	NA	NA	TGTGCCAGCAGCTTAGGCCAGATGATAACTAATGAAAAACTGTTTTTT	CASSLGQMITNEKLFF
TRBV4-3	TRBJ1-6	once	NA	TGCGCCAGCAGCCCTACCACCCCAGGGGAATTTTCACCCCTCCACTTT	CASSPTTPGEFSPLHF
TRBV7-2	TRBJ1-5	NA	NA	TGTGCCAGCAGCTTAGAGGCGGGTAGCAATCAGCCCCAGCATTTT	CASSLEAGSNQPQHF
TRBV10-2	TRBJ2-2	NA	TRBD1	TGCGCCAGCAGAGAGACAGGGGAAACCGGGGAGCTGTTTTTT	CASRETGETGELFF
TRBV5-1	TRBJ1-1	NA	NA	TGCGCCAGCAGCTTGGTCCTCGACCCCGGACAGCAGAACACTGAAGCTTTCTTT	CASSLVLDPGQQNTEAFF
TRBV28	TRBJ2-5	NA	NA	TGTGCCAGCAGTTTTCGAGGGGGACAAGAGACCCAGTACTTC	CASSFRGGQETQYF
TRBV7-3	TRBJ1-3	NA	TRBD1	TGTGCCAGCAGCCCGGGACAGCCTGGAAACACCATATATTTT	CASSPGQPGNTIYF
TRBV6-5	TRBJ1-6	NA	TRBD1	TGTGCCACCTGGACAGGGTTGGATTCACCCCTCCACTTT	CATWTGLDSPLHF
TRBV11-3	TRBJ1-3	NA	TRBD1	TGTGCCAGCACCAGGGGACAGGGCTTTGGAAACACCATATATTTT	CASTRGQGFGNTIYF
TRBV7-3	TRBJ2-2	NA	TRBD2	TGTGCCAGCAGCCGGAGTGGACTAGCGGACACCGGGGAGCTGTTTTTT	CASSRSGLADTGELFF
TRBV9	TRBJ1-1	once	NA	TGTGCCAGCAGCGTAGGTCCGGGGGAAGATGGTGAAGCTTTCTTT	CASSVGPGEDGEAFF
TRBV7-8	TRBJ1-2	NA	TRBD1	TGTGCCAGCAGCCCGGGACAGATCTATGGCTACACCTTC	CASSPGQIYGYTF
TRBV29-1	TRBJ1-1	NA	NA	TGCAGCGGGAACCGGGGGACTGAAGCTTTCTTT	CSGNRGTEAFF
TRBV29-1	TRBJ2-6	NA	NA	TGCAGCGTCTTAGTGCTCTCTGGGGCCAACGTCCTGACTTTC	CSVLVLSGANVLTF
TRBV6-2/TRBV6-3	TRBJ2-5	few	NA	TGTGCCAGCAGTTACGGAGGGACCCAGTACTTC	CASSYGGTQYF
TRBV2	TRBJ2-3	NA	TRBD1	TGTGCCAGCAGTGGACAGGGTCGTGATTCAGATACGCAGTATTTT	CASSGQGRDSDTQYF
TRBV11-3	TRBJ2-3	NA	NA	TGTGCCAGCAGCTCCCGCGGCGATACGCAGTATTTT	CASSSRGDTQYF
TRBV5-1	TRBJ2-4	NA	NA	TGCGCCAGCAGCTTGGTTCCTTCTACCAAAAACATTCAGTACTTC	CASSLVPSTKNIQYF
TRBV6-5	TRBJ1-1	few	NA	TGTGCCAGCAGGGTTGGACAGACAAACACTGAAGCTTTCTTT	CASRVGQTNTEAFF
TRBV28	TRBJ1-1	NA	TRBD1	TGTGCCAGCAGTTCCCGAGGACAGGGGAACACTGAAGCTTTCTTT	CASSSRGQGNTEAFF
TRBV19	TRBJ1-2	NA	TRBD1	TGTGCCAGTAGTAGGGACAGGGCTCTCTATGGCTACACCTTC	CASSRDRALYGYTF